The 21 T cell receptor beta chains reported below all come from one sample, sequenced in a study of blood T cell repertoires in COVID-19. The repertoire was sequenced with immunoSEQ multiplex PCR; TCRdb's copy has only in-frame clones and lacks some. In the table there are 400,000 to 450,000 clones, 70% to 90% of which are singletons. The sample consisted of peripheral blood. Every receptor here comes from a woman between 45 and 60 years old with COVID-19, enrolled during active disease.

This clone was counted a single time. The rearrangement joins TRBV3-1 (or the pseudogene TRBV3-2) to TRBJ2-1; tentative D call: TRBD2 (5 bases). The V end was cut by 3 bases, the J end by 4 bases, with 16 bases between. The CDR3 contains 16 residues. Germline CDR1 reads LGHDT; CDR2 reads YNNKEL (reference sequence). CDR3 DNA: TGTGCCAGCAGCCAGCACGAACCGGAGGCTTACAATGAGCAGTTCTTC. The encoded protein is CASSQHEPEAYNEQFF.

This rearrangement joins TRBV13 to TRBJ2-7; D remains ambiguous. Germline V gene data show CDR1 as PRHDT and CDR2 as FYEKMQ (reference sequence). This CDR3 contains 12 residues. Trimming cost V 2 bases and J 1 base, with 3 bases left between them. The CDR3, as DNA: TGTGCCAGCAGCTTACGGTCCTACGAGCAGTACTTC. It is translated as CASSLRSYEQYF.

The CDR3 DNA follows: TGTGCCAGCAGGGGGGACGGAGCGCCGGGGGATGAGCAGTTCTTC. It translates to CASRGDGAPGDEQFF. The chain links TRBV11-2 to TRBJ2-1, with a tentative D call TRBD2 (6 bases). V was trimmed by 6 bases and J by 8 bases, leaving 20 bases between them. There are 15 residues in the CDR3. Germline V lookup: CDR1 SGHAT, CDR2 FQNNGV.

This rearrangement joins TRBV6-1 to TRBJ2-3; 8 bases map to TRBD2. The CDR3 extends over 15 amino acids. Per the germline V gene, CDR1 is MNHNS and CDR2 is SASEGT. Trimming at V came to 3 bases and at J to 2 bases, leaving 4 bases not matched to a gene. CDR3 sequence (DNA): TGTGCCAGCAGTGAGCCGGGAGGGGTCACAGATACGCAGTATTTT. Its protein is CASSEPGGVTDTQYF.

This chain uses TRBV3-1 (or the pseudogene TRBV3-2) with TRBJ2-2; D is ambiguous. The CDR3 covers 12 residues. Germline lookup yields CDR1 LGHDT and CDR2 YNNKEL (reference sequence). V was clipped by 3 bases and J by 7 bases, with 6 bases between them. CDR3 protein: CASSHQNGELFF. In nucleotides, the CDR3 is TGTGCCAGCAGCCATCAAAACGGGGAGCTGTTTTTT.

The CDR3 loop reads CASSRGGRATTYEQYF. CDR3 in DNA: TGTGCCAGCTCCCGGGGGGGGCGAGCGACAACCTACGAGCAGTACTTC. The chain recombines TRBV2 with TRBJ2-7; 8 nucleotides agree with TRBD2. The CDR3 runs 16 residues. From germline, CDR1 is SNHLY and CDR2 FYNNEI. The V gene end was trimmed by 8 bases and the J gene end by 2 bases; junction bases not matched to a gene: 14.

This chain joins TRBV12-3 or TRBV12-4 and TRBJ1-6; TRBD1 might be the D (5 bases). The V end was cut by 2 bases, the J end by 9 bases, with 8 bases between. The CDR3 has 13 amino acids. CDR3 sequence (DNA): TGTGCCAGCAGTTTACAGGGAGGTTCACCCCTCCACTTT. This encodes CASSLQGGSPLHF.

The rearrangement joins TRBV5-1 to TRBJ2-2; perhaps TRBD1 as D (6 bases). Deletions cut 9 bases from V and 2 bases from J, with 14 bases between. This CDR3 contains 14 residues. The germline V gene encodes CDR1 SGHRS and CDR2 YFSETQ. CDR3 sequence reads: CATHGQSNTGELFF. In DNA, the CDR3 is TGCGCCACCCATGGACAGTCTAACACCGGGGAGCTGTTTTTT.

The chain has TRBV19 and TRBJ2-3; D may be TRBD1 (6 bases). In germline, CDR1 is LNHDA, CDR2 SQIVND (reference sequence). This CDR3 comprises 17 residues. The V end was cut by 5 bases, the J end by 5 bases, with 23 bases between. The DNA of the CDR3 is TGTGCCAGTAGTCTATCCTTAATACAGGGTCAAGAAGATACGCAGTATTTT. This sequence encodes CASSLSLIQGQEDTQYF.

DNA of the CDR3: TGTGCCAGCAGCTTTTCCGGGGTGGGGCAGCCCCAGCATTTT. Its translation is CASSFSGVGQPQHF. The chain is built from TRBV11-2 and TRBJ1-5; D not resolved. The V gene lost 3 bases and the J gene lost 7 bases, with 13 bases spanning the gap. This CDR3 spans 14 amino acids. Germline CDR1 is SGHAT and CDR2 is FQNNGV.

This chain joins TRBV15 and TRBJ2-7; the match to TRBD1 covers 7 bases. The CDR3 runs 14 residues. Trimming cost V 3 bases and J 3 bases; bases outside gene matches: 5. CDR1 and CDR2 from the germline V gene are LNHNV and YYDKDF (reference sequence). CDR3 nucleotide sequence: TGTGCCACCAGCAGCCGGGACAGTCACTACGAGCAGTACTTC. Its translation is CATSSRDSHYEQYF.

The chain links TRBV6-5 to TRBJ1-1; weak D call: TRBD1 (5 bases). The CDR3 loop spans 15 amino acids. Germline assignment: CDR1 MNHEY and CDR2 SVGAGI. V was trimmed by 0 bases and J by 5 bases, leaving 13 bases between them. DNA for the CDR3: TGTGCCAGCAGTTACTCCGGGGGGTCTTGGACTGAAGCTTTCTTT. It yields the protein CASSYSGGSWTEAFF.

J is TRBJ2-3 and V is TRBV24-1; D gene uncertain. The CDR3 spans 12 residues. Germline-derived CDR1 and CDR2 are KGHDR and SFDVKD. Trimming removed 6 bases at V and 0 bases at J, with 3 bases between. This CDR3 is CATSTSTDTQYF. CDR3 sequence (DNA): TGTGCCACCAGTACTAGCACAGATACGCAGTATTTT.

J is TRBJ2-1 and V is TRBV6-1, with TRBD1 matching 10 bases. The CDR3 runs to 15 residues. The J segment lost 4 bases and the V segment lost 3 bases, leaving 3 bases of the junction unmatched. The germline gives CDR1 MNHNS, CDR2 SASEGT. The DNA of the CDR3 is TGTGCCAGCAGTGAGGGACAGGGGAGATACAATGAGCAGTTCTTC. As protein: CASSEGQGRYNEQFF.

This clone appeared once. The J gene is TRBJ1-6, the V gene TRBV5-1, with D unclear. The CDR3 has 15 amino acids. Between the trimmed V and J ends, which lost 0 bases and 1 base, there was a span of 5 bases. Germline CDR1 and CDR2: SGHRS and YFSETQ. The CDR3 nucleotides are TGCGCCAGCAGCTTGGTCGGGTCCTATAATTCACCCCTCCACTTT. This encodes CASSLVGSYNSPLHF.

This chain uses TRBV18 with TRBJ2-1, with D possibly being TRBD1 (6 bases). Germline assignment: CDR1 KGHSH and CDR2 LQKENI. Deletions cut 6 bases from V and 5 bases from J, with 11 bases between. The CDR3 is 13 amino acids. CDR3 coding DNA: TGTGCCAGCTCCCCGGGACACGACAATGAGCAGTTCTTC. It yields the protein CASSPGHDNEQFF.

The J gene is TRBJ1-6, the V gene TRBV2, with D possibly matching TRBD1 (5 bases). CDR3 length: 13 amino acids. The V and J ends lost 6 bases and 5 bases respectively, with 8 bases between them. CDR1 and CDR2 from the germline V gene are SNHLY and FYNNEI. The CDR3 DNA reads TGTGCCAGCAGGGACACCGATAATTCACCCCTCCACTTT. Protein: CASRDTDNSPLHF.

The genes are TRBV6-5 and TRBJ1-2; 10 bases fit TRBD1. The CDR3 spans 15 residues. Trimming took 5 bases from V and 5 from J; bases not matched to a gene: 8. Germline CDR1 MNHEY, CDR2 SVGAGI. The chain's CDR3 is CASSRQGARGYGYTF. Here the CDR3 DNA reads TGTGCCAGCAGTCGACAGGGGGCGCGTGGGTATGGCTACACCTTC.

The genes are TRBV5-4 and TRBJ2-3, with D possibly TRBD1 on 5 matching bases. The length of the CDR3 is 15 residues. Germline V gene data show CDR1 as SGHNT and CDR2 as YYREEE (reference sequence). V was shortened by 0 bases and J by 0 bases, with 8 bases between the two germline ends. The CDR3 here is CASSLGGPSTDTQYF. The CDR3 nucleotides read TGTGCCAGCAGCTTGGGGGGCCCTAGCACAGATACGCAGTATTTT. The complete variable domain, with remaining parts taken from reference TRBV5-4 and TRBJ2-3, reads ETGVTQSPTHLIKTRGQQVTLRCSSQSGHNTVSWYQQALGQGPQFIFQYYREEENGRGNFPPRFSGLQFPNYSSELNVNALELDDSALYLCASSLGGPSTDTQYFGPGTRLTVL.

The rearrangement links TRBV6-5 to TRBJ1-6; D gene uncertain. Per the germline V gene, CDR1 is MNHEY and CDR2 is SVGAGI. Trimming shortened V by 6 bases and J by 8 bases, and 11 bases separated the two germline ends. CDR3 length: 13 residues. The CDR3 region is CASRDGADSPLHF. CDR3 in DNA: TGTGCCAGCAGAGATGGCGCGGATTCACCCCTCCACTTT.

This clone was seen a single time. The J gene is TRBJ1-2, the V gene TRBV19, with a possible D match to TRBD1 (5 bases). V lost 1 base and J lost 4, with 10 bases in between. The germline gives CDR1 LNHDA, CDR2 SQIVND (reference sequence). CDR3 length: 14 amino acids. The CDR3 loop is CASSIGGTPYGYTF. The CDR3 DNA sequence: TGTGCCAGTAGTATAGGGGGGACTCCCTATGGCTACACCTTC.